These 32 T cell receptor beta chains share one sample of origin, sequenced in a study of OX40 agonist ivuxolimab in advanced cancers. Data came from immunoSEQ multiplex PCR; TCRdb stores just in-frame clones and leaves some out. Of 27,000 or so clones listed, 83% are singletons. The specimen was CD4+ or CD8+ T cells sorted from blood, collected in a trial of the OX40 agonist ivuxolimab. The receptors stem from an adult with an advanced solid tumor such as melanoma, head and neck, liver or kidney cancer.

V usage is TRBV19 and J usage is TRBJ1-2; D gene uncertain. Germline assignment: CDR1 LNHDA and CDR2 SQIVND (reference sequence). This CDR3 is 11 amino acids long. Trimming stripped 5 bases from V and 4 bases from J, with 5 bases between. DNA for the CDR3: TGTGCCAGTAGTTTGGGCTATGGCTACACCTTC. Its protein product is CASSLGYGYTF.

This chain links TRBV4-1 with TRBJ2-3; TRBD2 agrees at 10 bases. The V gene's germline CDR1 is MGHRA and CDR2 YSYEKL. The CDR3 is made up of 16 amino acids. V shed 0 bases and J 1 base; nucleotides not matched to a gene: 1. CDR3 region: CASSQELAGGTDTQYF. CDR3 DNA: TGCGCCAGCAGCCAAGAGCTAGCGGGGGGCACAGATACGCAGTATTTT.

The rearrangement links TRBV5-6 to TRBJ1-2, with D perhaps TRBD1 (6 bases). The V and J ends lost 4 bases and 0 bases respectively, with 16 bases between them. This CDR3 is 16 amino acids long. The germline gives CDR1 SGHDT, CDR2 YYEEEE. This CDR3 is CASSPGRGTSNYGYTF. The CDR3 region has the DNA TGTGCCAGCAGCCCTGGCCGCGGGACATCTAACTATGGCTACACCTTC.

This chain joins TRBV7-9 and TRBJ1-5; 7 nucleotides match TRBD1. CDR1 is SEHNR, CDR2 FQNEAQ, per germline (reference sequence). Trimming removed 2 bases from V and 4 bases from J; junction bases left unmatched: 14. The CDR3 is 18 amino acids. The CDR3 DNA follows: TGTGCCAGCAGCTTACGGCGGATAAGACAGGGCTTTAATCAGCCCCAGCATTTT. Protein product: CASSLRRIRQGFNQPQHF.

This rearrangement joins TRBV11-3 to TRBJ1-4; 7 bases line up with TRBD1. The CDR3 contains 16 residues. The J segment lost 0 bases and the V segment lost 1 base, leaving 2 bases of the junction unmatched. Germline CDR1 SGHNT, CDR2 YENEEA. CDR3 protein: CASSLGQGATNEKLFF. DNA for the CDR3: TGTGCCAGCAGCTTAGGACAGGGCGCAACTAATGAAAAACTGTTTTTT. The complete variable domain, with remaining parts taken from reference TRBV11-3 and TRBJ1-4, reads EAGVVQSPRYKIIEKKQPVAFWCNPISGHNTLYWYLQNLGQGPELLIRYENEEAVDDSQLPKDRFSAERLKGVDSTLKIQPAELGDSAVYLCASSLGQGATNEKLFFGSGTQLSVL.

This clone was counted a single time. The gene calls are TRBV6-1 and TRBJ2-5; 9 nucleotides line up with TRBD1. The ends lost 2 bases at V and 3 bases at J; junction bases unmatched: 7. Germline lookup yields CDR1 MNHNS and CDR2 SASEGT. The CDR3 contains 16 residues. This CDR3 is CASSEPWTGAKETQYF. In nucleotides, the CDR3 is TGTGCCAGCAGTGAACCTTGGACAGGGGCAAAAGAGACCCAGTACTTC.

This clone was seen only a few times. The V gene is TRBV6-5, the J gene TRBJ1-6; D is possibly TRBD1 (5 bases). Germline V gives CDR1 MNHEY, CDR2 SVGAGI. CDR3 length: 12 amino acids. V gave up 4 bases and J gave up 14 bases, with 12 bases separating them. The CDR3 DNA follows: TGTGCCAGCAGTTTGGGGGATGCAACCCTCCACTTT. Amino acids: CASSLGDATLHF.

The V and J genes are TRBV13 and TRBJ2-7; TRBD1 is a possible D gene (6 bases). Germline CDR1 PRHDT, CDR2 FYEKMQ (reference sequence). V lost 3 bases and J lost 3, with 15 bases in between. The CDR3 has 15 amino acids. Here the CDR3 reads CASSFGGGGNYEQYF. CDR3 in DNA: TGTGCCAGCAGCTTTGGTGGTGGGGGCAACTACGAGCAGTACTTC.

The rearrangement links TRBV6-1 to TRBJ1-1; TRBD1 matches at 9 bases. The CDR3 spans 13 residues. Germline V gene data show CDR1 as MNHNS and CDR2 as SASEGT. J gave up 10 bases and V 6 bases, and 9 bases lay outside the gene matches. CDR3 in DNA: TGTGCCAGCAGGAAACTGGGACAGGGTCCAGCTTTCTTT. It specifies CASRKLGQGPAFF.

The chain is built from TRBV5-4 and TRBJ2-5, with D maybe TRBD1 (5 bases). Germline V gives CDR1 SGHNT, CDR2 YYREEE (reference sequence). V was pared by 7 bases and J by 2 bases, with 12 bases between. The CDR3 covers 13 residues. The chain's CDR3 is CASAQGEQETQYF. The DNA of the CDR3 is TGTGCCAGCGCTCAAGGGGAACAAGAGACCCAGTACTTC.

V gene TRBV11-2 combines with J gene TRBJ1-4; D is unresolved. Per germline, CDR1 SGHAT and CDR2 FQNNGV. There are 16 residues in the CDR3. The V end was cut by 0 bases, the J end by 1 base, with 9 bases between. The CDR3: CASSLDGGRTNEKLFF. In DNA, the CDR3 is TGTGCCAGCAGCTTAGATGGAGGGAGAACTAATGAAAAACTGTTTTTT.

The V and J genes are TRBV11-2 and TRBJ2-5; the match to TRBD1 covers 8 bases. J gave up 5 bases and V 7 bases, and 9 bases lay outside the gene matches. Germline values: CDR1 SGHAT, CDR2 FQNNGV. The CDR3 consists of 14 residues. The CDR3 sequence: CASTGTGSQETQYF. The CDR3 region has the DNA TGTGCCAGCACCGGGACAGGCAGTCAGGAGACCCAGTACTTC.

The CDR3 DNA sequence: TGTGCCAGCAGCCCTCTTGCGGGGGGCGGAGAGACCCAGTACTTC. This encodes CASSPLAGGGETQYF. The chain is built from TRBV7-9 and TRBJ2-5; TRBD2 matches at 8 bases. CDR1 is SEHNR, CDR2 FQNEAQ, per germline (reference sequence). The CDR3 has 15 amino acids. With 5 bases clipped from V and 4 bases from J, the junction kept 9 bases outside the gene matches.

The rearrangement joins TRBV19 to TRBJ1-1; TRBD1 matches 8 bases. The CDR3 spans 16 residues. From germline, CDR1 is LNHDA and CDR2 SQIVND (reference sequence). V trimming: 0 bases; J trimming: 5 bases; junction bases outside the gene matches: 8. The CDR3 loop reads CASSIDPFQGATEAFF. The CDR3 DNA reads as TGTGCCAGTAGTATAGATCCTTTTCAGGGGGCGACTGAAGCTTTCTTT. The variable domain in full, with the rest retrieved from reference TRBV19 and TRBJ1-1, is DGGITQSPKYLFRKEGQNVTLSCEQNLNHDAMYWYRQDPGQGLRLIYYSQIVNDFQKGDIAEGYSVSREKKESFPLTVTSAQKNPTAFYLCASSIDPFQGATEAFFGQGTRLTVV.

This sequence joins TRBV11-2 and TRBJ2-2, with TRBD2 matching over 7 bases. Germline V gene lookup returns CDR1 SGHAT and CDR2 FQNNGV. The CDR3 loop spans 18 amino acids. After removal of 0 bases from V and 0 bases from J, the junction contained 7 bases not matched to a gene. In DNA form, the CDR3 reads TGTGCCAGCAGCTTAGATCTTCCTAGCGGCCCGAACACCGGGGAGCTGTTTTTT. Its translation is CASSLDLPSGPNTGELFF.

This sequence joins TRBV21-1 and TRBJ2-5. TRBV21-1 is a pseudogene. The CDR3 spans 15 residues. CDR3 sequence (DNA): TGTGCCAGCGGGGGGACAGCGGGGCGGAGGGAGACCCAGTACTTC. Its translation is CASGGTAGRRETQYF.

CDR3 residues: CASSLAGRAFF. CDR3 DNA sequence: TGCGCCAGCAGCTTGGCAGGGAGAGCTTTCTTT. This chain links TRBV5-1 with TRBJ1-1; possibly TRBD1 for D (5 bases). There are 11 residues in the CDR3. V was shortened by 0 bases and J by 10 bases, with 7 bases between the two germline ends. Germline CDR1 SGHRS, CDR2 YFSETQ.

As DNA, the CDR3 is TGTGCCAGCAGCCCGGGAGGGGCCAGGGTGAATGAGCAGTTCTTC. Translating gives CASSPGGARVNEQFF. The V call is TRBV7-8, the J call TRBJ2-1, with 8 positions matching TRBD2. The length of the CDR3 is 15 residues. V gave up 5 bases and J gave up 7 bases; unmatched junction bases: 10. Germline V lookup: CDR1 SGHVS, CDR2 FQNEAQ.

This clone was counted a few times. Other DNA sequences in this sample translate to the same CDR3. This sequence joins TRBV4-1 and TRBJ1-1, with D unclear. V shed 0 bases and J shed 2 bases, with 7 bases lying between them. This CDR3 is built from 14 residues. Germline CDR1 reads MGHRA; CDR2 reads YSYEKL. This chain's CDR3 is CASSQEAANTEAFF. The CDR3 bases are TGCGCCAGCAGCCAAGAGGCGGCCAACACTGAAGCTTTCTTT.

This chain joins TRBV4-1 and TRBJ1-4, with D unclear. The CDR3 totals 14 residues. V lost 1 base and J lost 3, with 6 bases in between. The germline CDR1 and CDR2 sequences are MGHRA and YSYEKL. CDR3 nucleotide sequence: TGCGCCAGCAGCCAAGGGTATTCTAATGAAAAACTGTTTTTT. It translates to CASSQGYSNEKLFF.

CDR3: CASSLQAPSTDTQYF. The CDR3 DNA follows: TGTGCCAGCAGCTTGCAGGCACCTAGCACAGATACGCAGTATTTT. The genes are TRBV7-9 and TRBJ2-3, with D hard to call. The CDR3 runs 15 residues. In germline, CDR1 is SEHNR, CDR2 FQNEAQ (reference sequence). V lost 3 bases to trimming and J lost 0 bases, with 10 bases between them.

The chain combines TRBV27 with TRBJ1-1; D is possibly TRBD1 (5 bases). V lost 7 bases and J 1 base, leaving 7 bases between the germline ends. The germline V gene has CDR1 MNHEY and CDR2 SMNVEV (reference sequence). The CDR3 covers 12 residues. CDR3 region: CASTGPNTEAFF. The CDR3 DNA sequence: TGTGCCAGCACAGGGCCGAACACTGAAGCTTTCTTT.

A few counts support this clone. This sequence joins TRBV19 and TRBJ2-7, with TRBD1 matching over 7 bases. The germline V gene encodes CDR1 LNHDA and CDR2 SQIVND (reference sequence). The trim removed 5 bases at V and 2 bases at J, leaving 6 bases unmatched. CDR3 length equals 14 residues. In DNA, the CDR3 is TGTGCCAGTAGTCCCTGGGACAGTACCTACGAGCAGTACTTC. Amino acid sequence: CASSPWDSTYEQYF.

The rearrangement links TRBV6-5 to TRBJ2-3; 7 bases line up with TRBD1. J gave up 5 bases and V 2 bases, and 7 bases lay outside the gene matches. Germline V gives CDR1 MNHEY, CDR2 SVGAGI. The CDR3 is made up of 15 amino acids. The CDR3 is CASSYVGGRGDTQYF. Written as DNA, the CDR3 is TGTGCCAGCAGTTACGTAGGGGGCCGAGGAGATACGCAGTATTTT.

This chain joins TRBV7-9 and TRBJ1-1; D is ambiguous. The CDR3 runs to 14 residues. The V gene's germline CDR1 is SEHNR and CDR2 FQNEAQ (reference sequence). V lost 4 bases and J lost 4, with 13 bases in between. The CDR3 region has the DNA TGTGCCAGCAGCTCTACAGTATTTTTCACTGAAGCTTTCTTT. This translates into CASSSTVFFTEAFF.

The chain links TRBV2 to TRBJ2-2, with 8 nucleotides matching TRBD1. V gave up 8 bases and J gave up 0 bases; unmatched junction bases: 14. Looked up from germline, CDR1 is SNHLY and CDR2 is FYNNEI. The CDR3 length is 18 residues. DNA for the CDR3: TGTGCCAGCCCCCGGGACAGGACTAACCCCGCGAACACCGGGGAGCTGTTTTTT. Amino acid sequence: CASPRDRTNPANTGELFF.

CDR3 loop: CASSLSDRSLTDTQYF. Here the CDR3 DNA reads TGTGCCAGTAGTCTTTCAGACCGAAGCCTCACAGATACGCAGTATTTT. The rearrangement links TRBV19 to TRBJ2-3; D unresolved. The CDR3 spans 16 residues. V was cut by 5 bases and J by 2 bases, with 17 bases left in between. CDR1 is LNHDA, CDR2 SQIVND, per germline (reference sequence).

J is TRBJ2-5 and V is TRBV4-1, with D possibly TRBD1 on 6 matching bases. Germline loops: CDR1 MGHRA, CDR2 YSYEKL. Trimming shortened V by 3 bases and J by 2 bases, and 19 bases separated the two germline ends. CDR3 length: 17 amino acids. The CDR3 spells CASSHSVGGGYQETQYF. The DNA for the CDR3 is TGCGCCAGCAGCCACTCCGTTGGGGGCGGGTATCAAGAGACCCAGTACTTC.

The CDR3 sequence is CASSQGQGSYEQYF. In DNA form, the CDR3 reads TGCGCCAGCAGCCAAGGACAGGGTTCCTACGAGCAGTACTTC. This chain links TRBV4-1 with TRBJ2-7; 7 nucleotides line up with TRBD1. CDR3 length: 14 residues. Germline V gene sequence: CDR1 MGHRA, CDR2 YSYEKL. V lost 1 base to trimming and J lost 1 base; unmatched junction nucleotides: 1.

The chain carries TRBV6-5 and TRBJ2-2, with D unclear. CDR1 and CDR2 from the germline V gene are MNHEY and SVGAGI. The V gene lost 0 bases and the J gene lost 2 bases, with 7 bases spanning the gap. This CDR3 comprises 15 residues. Written as DNA, the CDR3 is TGTGCCAGCAGTTACTCGGGCGAAAACACCGGGGAGCTGTTTTTT. Protein sequence: CASSYSGENTGELFF.

The J gene is TRBJ2-5, the V gene TRBV2; tentative D call: TRBD1 (5 bases). Germline CDR1 reads SNHLY; CDR2 reads FYNNEI. V lost 4 bases, J lost 1 base, and 7 bases lay in between. CDR3 length: 13 residues. The CDR3 DNA follows: TGTGCCAGCAGTGCAGACAGCCAAGAGACCCAGTACTTC. Translated: CASSADSQETQYF.

The rearrangement joins TRBV2 to TRBJ1-2, with 7 bases that match TRBD1. J was trimmed by 0 bases and V by 7 bases; bases with no gene match: 8. The CDR3 consists of 15 residues. Germline V gene data show CDR1 as SNHLY and CDR2 as FYNNEI. DNA for the CDR3: TGTGCCAGCATCGCCGGGACAGCACCTAACTATGGCTACACCTTC. Amino acid sequence: CASIAGTAPNYGYTF.